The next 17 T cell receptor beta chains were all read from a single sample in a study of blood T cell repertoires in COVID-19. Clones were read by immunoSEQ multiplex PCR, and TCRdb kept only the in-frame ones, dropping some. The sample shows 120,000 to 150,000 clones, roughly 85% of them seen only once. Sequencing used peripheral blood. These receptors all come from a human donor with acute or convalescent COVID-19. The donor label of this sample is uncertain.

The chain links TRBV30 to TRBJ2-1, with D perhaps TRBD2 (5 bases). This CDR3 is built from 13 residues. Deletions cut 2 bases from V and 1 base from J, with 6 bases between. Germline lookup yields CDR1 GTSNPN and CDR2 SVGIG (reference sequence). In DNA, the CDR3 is TGTGCCTGGAGTCGGGATTCCTACAATGAGCAGTTCTTC. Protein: CAWSRDSYNEQFF.

In DNA, the CDR3 is TGTGCCAGCAGTTTGTCCAGGTCAACTGAAGCTTTCTTT. It encodes CASSLSRSTEAFF. The chain is built from TRBV12-3 or TRBV12-4 and TRBJ1-1; D remains unclear. CDR3 size: 13 residues. Trimming shortened V by 3 bases and J by 5 bases, and 10 bases separated the two germline ends.

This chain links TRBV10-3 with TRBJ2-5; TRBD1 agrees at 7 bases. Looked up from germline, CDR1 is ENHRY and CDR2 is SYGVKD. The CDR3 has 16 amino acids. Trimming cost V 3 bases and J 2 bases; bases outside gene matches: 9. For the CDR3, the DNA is TGTGCCATCAGTGAAGGAGGTGACAGGGAGCAAGAGACCCAGTACTTC. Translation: CAISEGGDREQETQYF.

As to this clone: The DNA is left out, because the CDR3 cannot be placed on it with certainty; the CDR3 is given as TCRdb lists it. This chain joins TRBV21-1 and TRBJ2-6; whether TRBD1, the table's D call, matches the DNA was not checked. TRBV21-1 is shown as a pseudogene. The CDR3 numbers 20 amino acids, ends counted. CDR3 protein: CASSRFGQGSFCPGANVLTF.

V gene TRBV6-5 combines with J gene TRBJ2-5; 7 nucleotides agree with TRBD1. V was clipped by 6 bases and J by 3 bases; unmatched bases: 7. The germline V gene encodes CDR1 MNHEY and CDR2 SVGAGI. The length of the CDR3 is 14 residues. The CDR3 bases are TGTGCCAGCAGCGTAACCGGGACAGAAGAGACCCAGTACTTC. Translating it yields CASSVTGTEETQYF.

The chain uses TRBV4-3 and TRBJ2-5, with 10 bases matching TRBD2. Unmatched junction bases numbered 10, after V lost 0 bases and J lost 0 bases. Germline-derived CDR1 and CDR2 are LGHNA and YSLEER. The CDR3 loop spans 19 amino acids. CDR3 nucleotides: TGCGCCAGCAGCCAAGATTGGGGAGCGGGAGGGACGCACCAAGAGACCCAGTACTTC. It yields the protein CASSQDWGAGGTHQETQYF.

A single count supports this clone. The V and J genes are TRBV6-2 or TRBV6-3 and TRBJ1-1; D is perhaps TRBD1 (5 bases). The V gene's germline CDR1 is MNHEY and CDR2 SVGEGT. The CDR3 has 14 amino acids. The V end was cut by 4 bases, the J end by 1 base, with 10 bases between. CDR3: CASSWQGANTEAFF. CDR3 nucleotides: TGTGCCAGCAGTTGGCAGGGCGCGAACACTGAAGCTTTCTTT.

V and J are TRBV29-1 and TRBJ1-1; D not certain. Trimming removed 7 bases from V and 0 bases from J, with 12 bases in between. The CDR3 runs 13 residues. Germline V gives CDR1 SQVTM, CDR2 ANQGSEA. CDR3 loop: CSDFRRMNTEAFF. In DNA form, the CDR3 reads TGCAGCGACTTTCGGAGAATGAACACTGAAGCTTTCTTT.

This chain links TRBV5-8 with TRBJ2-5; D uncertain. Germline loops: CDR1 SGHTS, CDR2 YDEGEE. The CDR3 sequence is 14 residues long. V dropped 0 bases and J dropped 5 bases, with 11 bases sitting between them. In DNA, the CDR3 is TGTGCCAGCAGCTTGGTGGCGTCGAGGGAGACCCAGTACTTC. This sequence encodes CASSLVASRETQYF.

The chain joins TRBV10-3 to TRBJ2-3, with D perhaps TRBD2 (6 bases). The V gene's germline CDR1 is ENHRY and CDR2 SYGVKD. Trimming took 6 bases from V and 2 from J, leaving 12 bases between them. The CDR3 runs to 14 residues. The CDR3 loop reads CAISGDFDTDTQYF. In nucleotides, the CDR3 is TGTGCCATCAGCGGGGACTTCGACACAGATACGCAGTATTTT.

As DNA, the CDR3 is TGTGCCAGTAGTATCCCTTTGTCCGGGACAAACACCGGGGAGCTGTTTTTT. As protein: CASSIPLSGTNTGELFF. The chain joins TRBV19 to TRBJ2-2; D might be TRBD1 (6 bases). V was cut by 3 bases and J by 2 bases, with 16 bases left in between. The CDR3 runs 17 residues. In germline, CDR1 is LNHDA, CDR2 SQIVND (reference sequence).

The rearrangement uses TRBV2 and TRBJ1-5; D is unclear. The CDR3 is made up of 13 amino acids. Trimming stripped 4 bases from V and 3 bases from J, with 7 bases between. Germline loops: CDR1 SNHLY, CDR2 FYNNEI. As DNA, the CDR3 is TGTGCCAGCAGTGGTCTGTACAATCAGCCCCAGCATTTT. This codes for CASSGLYNQPQHF.

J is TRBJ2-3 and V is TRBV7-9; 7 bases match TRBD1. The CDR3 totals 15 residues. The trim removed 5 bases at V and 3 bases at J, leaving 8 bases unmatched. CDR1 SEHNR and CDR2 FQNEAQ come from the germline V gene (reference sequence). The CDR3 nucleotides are TGTGCCAGCAGCCTAGACAGGGATAGGACAGATACGCAGTATTTT. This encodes CASSLDRDRTDTQYF.

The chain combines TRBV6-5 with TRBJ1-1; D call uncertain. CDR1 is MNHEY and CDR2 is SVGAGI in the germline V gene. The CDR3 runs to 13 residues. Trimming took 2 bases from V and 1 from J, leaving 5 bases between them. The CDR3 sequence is CASSYRSNTEAFF. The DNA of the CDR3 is TGTGCCAGCAGTTACCGGTCGAACACTGAAGCTTTCTTT.

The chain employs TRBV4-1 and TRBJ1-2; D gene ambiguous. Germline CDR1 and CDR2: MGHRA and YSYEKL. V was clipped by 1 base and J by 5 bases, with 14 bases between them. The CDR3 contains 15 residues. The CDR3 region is CASSQVQDLAYGYTF. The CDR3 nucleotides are TGCGCCAGCAGCCAAGTCCAGGACCTAGCTTATGGCTACACCTTC.

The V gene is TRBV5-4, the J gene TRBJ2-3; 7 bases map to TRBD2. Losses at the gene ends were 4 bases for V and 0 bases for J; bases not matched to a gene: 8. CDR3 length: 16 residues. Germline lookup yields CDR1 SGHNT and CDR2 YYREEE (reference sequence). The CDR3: CASSQAGLSSTDTQYF. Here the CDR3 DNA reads TGTGCCAGCAGCCAAGCGGGACTATCTAGCACAGATACGCAGTATTTT.

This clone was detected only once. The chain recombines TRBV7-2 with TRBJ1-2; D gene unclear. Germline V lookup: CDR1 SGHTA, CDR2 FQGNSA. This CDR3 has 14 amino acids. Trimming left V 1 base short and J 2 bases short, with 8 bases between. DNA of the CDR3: TGTGCCAGCAGCTTAGATAGCCAAAACTATGGCTACACCTTC. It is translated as CASSLDSQNYGYTF.